The clone carrying this T cell receptor (beta chain) was observed once. V was pared by 1 base and J by 6 bases, with 6 bases between. Germline V CDR1 and CDR2: SEHNR, FQNEAQ (reference sequence). The CDR3 loop spans 12 amino acids. These data come from a study of blood T cell repertoires in COVID-19. Study at large: The analysed material was cDNA or gDNA that came from T cells, B-cell-depleted T cells, or PBMCs.

The data were produced by immunoSEQ multiplex PCR, yet TCRdb's version contains in-frame clones alone and is incomplete. Of around 250,000 clones in the sample, 84% are singletons; the top ten hold about 1.5%. The V and J genes are TRBV7-9 and TRBJ1-1; D not certain. The sequence came from a middle-aged woman who had recovered from COVID-19. Sequencing was done on a sample of peripheral blood. CDR3 sequence reads: CASSLVRAEAFF. The CDR3 region has the DNA TGTGCCAGCAGCTTAGTCCGGGCTGAAGCTTTCTTT.